Below are 18 T cell receptor beta chains sequenced from a single sample in a study of T cells in localized non-small cell lung cancer. Using immunoSEQ multiplex PCR, the repertoire was profiled, and TCRdb retains in-frame clones only, with some absent. The table includes tens of thousands of clones, 90% to 95% detected once. The material was peripheral blood, obtained before any cancer treatment. The source is a woman aged 40 to 75 with stage I lung adenocarcinoma.

This clone was seen just once. The J gene is TRBJ1-5, the V gene TRBV19; possible D gene TRBD1, 6 bases. Germline values: CDR1 LNHDA, CDR2 SQIVND (reference sequence). V shed 6 bases and J shed 3 bases, with 15 bases lying between them. CDR3 length equals 15 residues. CDR3 coding DNA: TGTGCCAGTAGCCCGGACAGAAGCTTCAATCAGCCCCAGCATTTT. Its protein product is CASSPDRSFNQPQHF.

The rearrangement uses TRBV2 and TRBJ1-3, with D tentatively TRBD1 (5 bases). The CDR3 totals 14 residues. CDR1 is SNHLY and CDR2 is FYNNEI in the germline V gene. Trimming cost V 8 bases and J 0 bases, with 11 bases left between them. This CDR3 reads CASGAGHSGNTIYF. Here the CDR3 DNA reads TGTGCCAGCGGGGCAGGCCACTCTGGAAACACCATATATTTT.

J is TRBJ2-7 and V is TRBV6-5; 8 positions agree with TRBD2. CDR3 size: 14 residues. Germline V gene lookup returns CDR1 MNHEY and CDR2 SVGAGI. With V trimmed by 5 bases and J by 4 bases, 7 bases remained unmatched. CDR3 DNA sequence: TGTGCCAGCAGTGACCGGGAGGGCCCATACGAGCAGTACTTC. Translation: CASSDREGPYEQYF.

V is TRBV15 and J is TRBJ2-5; D gene unclear. The ends were cut back, 0 bases at V and 3 bases at J, with 8 bases in the middle. Germline CDR1 is LNHNV and CDR2 is YYDKDF (reference sequence). The length of the CDR3 is 14 residues. The CDR3 DNA follows: TGTGCCACCAGCAGAGATCCGGCAGAAGAGACCCAGTACTTC. It codes for CATSRDPAEETQYF.

This rearrangement joins TRBV2 to TRBJ2-6, with a possible D match to TRBD2 (5 bases). V was shortened by 8 bases and J by 10 bases, with 6 bases between the two germline ends. The CDR3 extends over 10 amino acids. CDR1 is SNHLY, CDR2 FYNNEI, per germline. Written as DNA, the CDR3 is TGTGCCAGCGGCGGGAACGTCCTGACTTTC. Translation: CASGGNVLTF.

The genes are TRBV7-9 and TRBJ1-1, with D perhaps TRBD1 (5 bases). The germline V and J ends were trimmed by 4 bases and 2 bases, with 14 bases remaining between them. This CDR3 is built from 15 residues. CDR1 and CDR2 (germline): SEHNR, FQNEAQ (reference sequence). The CDR3 here is CASSSGRDGNTEAFF. DNA of the CDR3: TGTGCCAGCAGCTCCGGACGGGACGGTAACACTGAAGCTTTCTTT.

This clone was detected once. V gene TRBV5-8 combines with J gene TRBJ2-5; 7 nucleotides line up with TRBD1. The CDR3 contains 15 residues. Germline CDR1 reads SGHTS; CDR2 reads YDEGEE. V trimming: 2 bases; J trimming: 4 bases; junction bases outside the gene matches: 8. CDR3 region: CASSFDREGGETQYF. The DNA for the CDR3 is TGTGCCAGCAGCTTTGACAGGGAAGGAGGAGAGACCCAGTACTTC.

The chain recombines TRBV21-1 with TRBJ1-1; the table calls TRBD1, which could not be checked here. TRBV21-1 is designated a pseudogene. CDR3 length: 13 amino acids. Here the CDR3 reads CASSKVKGQKAFF. CDR3 in DNA: TGTGCCAGCAGCAAAGTGAAGGGGCAGAAAGCTTTCTTT.

The chain uses TRBV29-1 and TRBJ2-1; D is perhaps TRBD1 (6 bases). This CDR3 is 16 amino acids long. CDR1 SQVTM and CDR2 ANQGSEA come from the germline V gene. Trimming left V 6 bases short and J 7 bases short, with 25 bases between. CDR3 nucleotides: TGCAGCGTCGGTAGACAGGCCGGGTCAGTGGGAAATGAGCAGTTCTTC. Translation gives CSVGRQAGSVGNEQFF.

The chain uses TRBV5-8 and TRBJ2-7; TRBD1 agrees at 7 bases. Looked up from germline, CDR1 is SGHTS and CDR2 is YDEGEE. With V trimmed by 6 bases and J by 3 bases, 6 bases remained unmatched. CDR3 length: 13 residues. For the CDR3, the DNA is TGTGCCAGCATCATTGGGACAGACTACGAGCAGTACTTC. Its translation is CASIIGTDYEQYF.

This clone has just one count. V and J are TRBV7-2 and TRBJ2-1; 8 positions match TRBD1. The V gene end was trimmed by 5 bases and the J gene end by 0 bases; junction bases not matched to a gene: 3. Germline CDR1 is SGHTA and CDR2 is FQGNSA. CDR3 size: 15 residues. CDR3 residues: CASSHGQGSYNEQFF. The CDR3 bases are TGTGCCAGCAGCCATGGACAGGGCTCCTACAATGAGCAGTTCTTC.

The count of this clone is one. V gene TRBV5-4 combines with J gene TRBJ2-1; tentative D call: TRBD2 (6 bases). Trimming stripped 4 bases from V and 9 bases from J, with 14 bases between. Germline V gene data show CDR1 as SGHNT and CDR2 as YYREEE (reference sequence). The CDR3 length is 13 residues. CDR3: CASSQWRGSEQFF. DNA of the CDR3: TGTGCCAGCAGCCAGTGGAGGGGCAGTGAGCAGTTCTTC. The complete variable domain, with remaining parts taken from reference TRBV5-4 and TRBJ2-1, reads ETGVTQSPTHLIKTRGQQVTLRCSSQSGHNTVSWYQQALGQGPQFIFQYYREEENGRGNFPPRFSGLQFPNYSSELNVNALELDDSALYLCASSQWRGSEQFFGPGTRLTVL.

This chain connects TRBV4-1 to TRBJ1-4, with 8 bases identical to TRBD1. The V segment lost 2 bases and the J segment 7 bases; nucleotides outside the gene matches: 6. Germline V gene lookup returns CDR1 MGHRA and CDR2 YSYEKL. The length of the CDR3 is 15 residues. The CDR3 DNA follows: TGCGCCAGCAGCCAAAACCAGGGGGCAGGTGAAAAACTGTTTTTT. It yields the protein CASSQNQGAGEKLFF.

This clone was found once. The CDR3 reads CASSQDRLAGVSGANVLTF. For the CDR3, the DNA is TGTGCCAGCAGCCAAGATAGGCTAGCGGGAGTTTCTGGGGCCAACGTCCTGACTTTC. The J gene is TRBJ2-6, the V gene TRBV4-2; 10 nucleotides agree with TRBD2. V was clipped by 0 bases and J by 1 base; unmatched bases: 6. CDR3 size: 19 residues. Germline lookup yields CDR1 LGHNA and CDR2 YNFKEQ.

The CDR3: CASSATSGSSTGELFF. The CDR3 bases are TGTGCCAGCAGCGCGACTAGCGGGAGCTCCACCGGGGAGCTGTTTTTT. The rearrangement uses TRBV9 and TRBJ2-2; 12 bases align to TRBD2. This CDR3 is built from 16 residues. After removal of 3 bases from V and 4 bases from J, the junction contained 4 bases not matched to a gene. Germline CDR1 reads SGDLS; CDR2 reads YYNGEE. The full variable domain, its missing parts supplied by reference TRBV9 and TRBJ2-2, is DSGVTQTPKHLITATGQRVTLRCSPRSGDLSVYWYQQSLDQGLQFLIQYYNGEERAKGNILERFSAQQFPDLHSELNLSSLELGDSALYFCASSATSGSSTGELFFGEGSRLTVL.

The V call is TRBV6-5, the J call TRBJ2-1, with a weak D call TRBD2 (7 bases). The CDR3 runs 16 residues. With 4 bases removed from V and 7 bases from J, the gap between germline ends came to 20 bases. The germline gives CDR1 MNHEY, CDR2 SVGAGI. In nucleotides, the CDR3 is TGTGCCAGCAGTTGGGGGCGCGGGAGAAATCTAAATGAGCAGTTCTTC. Protein sequence: CASSWGRGRNLNEQFF.

The sample holds one count of this clone. The chain carries TRBV20-1 and TRBJ2-7, with D possibly TRBD1 on 6 matching bases. There are 11 residues in the CDR3. V was shortened by 6 bases and J by 3 bases, with 9 bases between the two germline ends. Looked up from germline, CDR1 is DFQATT and CDR2 is SNEGSKA (reference sequence). CDR3 amino acids: CSAPDSYEQYF. Here the CDR3 DNA reads TGCAGTGCCCCGGACAGCTACGAGCAGTACTTC.

This clone has a single count. The chain uses TRBV6-5 and TRBJ2-7, with 7 bases identical to TRBD1. V dropped 5 bases and J dropped 13; count of bases not matched to a gene: 8. The germline gives CDR1 MNHEY, CDR2 SVGAGI. CDR3 length: 11 amino acids. The CDR3 DNA reads TGTGCCAGCAGTGACGGGACAGACCTTTACTTC. Amino acid sequence: CASSDGTDLYF.